The subject of this entry is one T cell receptor (beta chain). These data belong to a study of shared clonotypes between healthy human individuals. The naive CD8 population came from CD45RO-negative cells selected for CCR7, without terminally differentiated effector memory CD45RA+ cells. Recent vaccinations or acute infections were absent in the healthy HIV-negative adult donors. It was at deep level that the assay was run. The repertoire was sequenced with immunoSEQ multiplex PCR; TCRdb's copy has only in-frame clones and lacks some. The table has some 2,000,000 clones, about 95% seen once. CDR1 is SGHVS, CDR2 FNYEAQ, per germline. V trimming: 6 bases; J trimming: 3 bases; junction bases outside the gene matches: 10. The length of the CDR3 is 15 residues.

The gene calls are TRBV7-6 and TRBJ2-5, with TRBD2 matching over 7 bases. Sequencing input: naive CD8+ T cells sorted from blood. The clonotype originates from a man between 18 and 29 years old in good health. In DNA form, the CDR3 reads TGTGCCAGCAGTTACGGACTAGGGCCGGAAGAGACCCAGTACTTC. It is translated as CASSYGLGPEETQYF.